This T cell receptor beta chain stems from a study of T cells after yellow fever vaccination. Overall study context: Fractions low in cell number were prepared with SMART-Seq v4 Ultra Low Input.

From the 5' RACE reads, TCRdb called clonotypes with MiXCR, one entry per CDR3 protein. The sample has 200,000 to 300,000 distinct CDR3 sequences, more than 3.5% seen once; the top ten hold under 20%. V was shortened by 1 base and J by 8 bases, with 17 bases between the two germline ends. The CDR3 is 16 residues long. Germline CDR1 reads MRHNA; CDR2 reads SNTAGT. The receptor's source is a man aged 18 to 30 who received the YFV17D yellow fever vaccine. The chain is built from TRBV6-4 and TRBJ1-4; weak D call: TRBD1 (5 bases). Source: PBMCs, taken 15 days after the yellow fever booster vaccination. CDR3 bases: TGTGCCAGCAGTGACTACACGCAGGGAGGTGAAGAAAAACTGTTTTTT. It translates to CASSDYTQGGEEKLFF.